Given below is one T cell receptor (beta chain) in context. Trimming removed 1 base at V and 5 bases at J, with 11 bases between. This CDR3 is built from 15 residues. Germline V lookup: CDR1 SGHVS, CDR2 FNYEAQ. This entry belongs to a study of blood T cell repertoires in COVID-19. On the study more broadly: Whether acute or convalescent, the COVID-19 samples came from the United States, Italy and Spain. T cells, B-cell-depleted T cells, or PBMCs provided the cDNA or gDNA that served as material.

Using immunoSEQ multiplex PCR, the repertoire was profiled, and TCRdb retains in-frame clones only, with some absent. The sample consists of under 350,000 clones, 65% to 90% of them appearing once. Participant-given clinical history determined each cohort assignment. Sequencing was performed on PBMCs or T cells enriched from blood (not recorded which). The clonotype was recovered from a woman in her thirties or forties with acute COVID-19. The chain carries TRBV7-6 and TRBJ1-4, with D tentatively TRBD1 (5 bases). The CDR3 DNA follows: TGTGCCAGCAGCTTAGGGACAAACCAGAATGAAAAACTGTTTTTT. It encodes CASSLGTNQNEKLFF. The full variable domain, its missing parts supplied by reference TRBV7-6 and TRBJ1-4, is GAGVSQSPRYKVTKRGQDVALRCDPISGHVSLYWYRQALGQGPEFLTYFNYEAQQDKSGLPNDRFSAERPEGSISTLTIQRTEQRDSAMYRCASSLGTNQNEKLFFGSGTQLSVL.